This is a list of T cell receptor beta chains from one sample in a study of blood T cell repertoires in COVID-19. Sequenced by immunoSEQ multiplex PCR; TCRdb stores in-frame clones only, minus some. There are approximately 26,000 clones in the sample; 70% to 90% occur only once, and around 4.7% lies in the top ten. The sample taken for sequencing was peripheral blood. Source of these receptors: a man in his 70s with active COVID-19. Both conserved end residues are part of each CDR3. A D gene is named only where the DNA matches it firmly. Clone size is stated in some rows and not others, as once, few, many or a class when expanded.

V	J	size	D	CDR3	DNA
TRBV27	TRBJ1-2	.	.	CASSPSRPGANYGYTF	TGTGCCAGCAGCCCTTCGCGCCCTGGAGCTAACTATGGCTACACCTTC
TRBV30	TRBJ2-3	.	TRBD2	CAWSPAFGLAGEVDTQYF	TGTGCCTGGAGCCCCGCGTTTGGACTAGCGGGGGAGGTAGATACGCAGTATTTT
TRBV6-6	TRBJ2-7	once	.	CASSYLAEQYF	TGTGCCAGCAGTTACTTGGCCGAGCAGTACTTC
TRBV5-1	TRBJ2-1	.	TRBD2	CASSLARLAGAIYNEQFF	TGCGCCAGCAGCTTGGCCCGACTAGCGGGGGCCATCTACAATGAGCAGTTCTTC
TRBV4-2	TRBJ1-2	.	.	CASSQGTGFDYGYTF	TGTGCCAGCAGCCAAGGTACAGGATTTGACTATGGCTACACCTTC
TRBV5-1	TRBJ1-2	few	.	CASSFGLTNYGYTF	TGCGCCAGCAGCTTCGGGTTAACCAACTATGGCTACACCTTC
TRBV5-1	TRBJ1-6	.	.	CASSLVSNSPLHF	TGCGCCAGCAGCTTGGTGAGTAATTCACCCCTCCACTTT
TRBV7-7	TRBJ2-5	.	.	CASSLAAGRETQYF	TGTGCCAGCAGCTTAGCGGCAGGGAGGGAGACCCAGTACTTC
TRBV4-3	TRBJ1-1	.	TRBD1	CASSQGARGLLTEAFF	TGCGCCAGCAGCCAAGGCGCCAGGGGGCTTTTAACTGAAGCTTTCTTT
TRBV14	TRBJ1-5	once	.	CASSQTLPSEYTANQPQHF	TGTGCCAGCAGCCAAACCCTACCCTCGGAGTATACTGCCAATCAGCCCCAGCATTTT
TRBV15	TRBJ2-7	.	.	CATLNMKGTYEQYF	TGTGCCACCCTAAATATGAAGGGGACCTACGAGCAGTACTTC
TRBV2	TRBJ2-2	.	TRBD1	CASIRDRGGTGELFF	TGTGCCAGCATACGGGACAGGGGTGGAACCGGGGAGCTGTTTTTT
TRBV2	TRBJ2-5	.	TRBD1	CASNRDRVETQYF	TGTGCCAGCAATAGGGACAGGGTCGAGACCCAGTACTTC
TRBV18	TRBJ1-2	.	.	CASSSDGGYGYTF	TGTGCCAGCTCATCGGACGGGGGCTATGGCTACACCTTC
TRBV28	TRBJ2-7	.	.	CASSPLRYEQYF	TGTGCCAGCAGCCCCCTGAGGTACGAGCAGTACTTC
TRBV4-3	TRBJ1-1	.	.	CASSPELYVKSEAFF	TGCGCCAGCAGCCCGGAACTATATGTTAAGTCTGAAGCTTTCTTT
TRBV7-9	TRBJ2-3	.	TRBD1	CASSYGQVHTDTQYF	TGTGCCAGCAGTTACGGACAGGTACACACAGATACGCAGTATTTT
TRBV9	TRBJ2-7	.	TRBD2	CASSAGLAGLAYEQYF	TGTGCCAGCAGCGCGGGACTAGCGGGGCTAGCCTACGAGCAGTACTTC
TRBV28	TRBJ1-1	.	.	CASSLEGRSTEAFF	TGTGCCAGCAGTTTAGAGGGAAGGAGCACTGAAGCTTTCTTT
TRBV7-2	TRBJ2-1	.	TRBD2	CASSSATGRGSYNEQFF	TGTGCCAGCAGCTCCGCCACGGGGAGGGGCTCCTACAATGAGCAGTTCTTC
TRBV7-3	TRBJ2-6	.	.	CASSLKGGRVTGANVLTF	TGTGCCAGCAGCTTAAAAGGGGGACGGGTGACTGGGGCCAACGTCCTGACTTTC
TRBV24-1	TRBJ2-1	.	TRBD2	CATSDLPGGVYNEQFF	TGTGCCACCAGTGATTTGCCCGGGGGGGTCTACAATGAGCAGTTCTTC
TRBV7-2	TRBJ1-4	.	TRBD1	CASSLGQFEKLFF	TGTGCCAGCAGCTTGGGACAGTTCGAAAAACTGTTTTTT
TRBV21-1	TRBJ2-1	.	.	CASSKADGETNEQFF	TGTGCCAGCAGCAAAGCGGACGGGGAGACAAATGAGCAGTTCTTC
TRBV7-9	TRBJ1-2	once	.	CASSSTAVGGYTF	TGTGCCAGCAGCTCAACGGCGGTCGGTGGCTACACCTTC
TRBV4-3	TRBJ2-1	.	.	CASSQDSSSYNEQFF	TGCGCCAGCAGCCAAGATTCGAGCTCCTACAATGAGCAGTTCTTC
TRBV19	TRBJ1-5	few	.	CASTDPGLQPQHF	TGTGCCAGTACCGACCCAGGGCTTCAGCCCCAGCATTTT
TRBV7-3	TRBJ2-2	.	TRBD2	CASSPWTRGGTGELFF	TGTGCCAGCAGCCCTTGGACTCGCGGGGGGACCGGGGAGCTGTTTTTT
TRBV4-3	TRBJ1-3	.	.	CASSQAGTPSGNTIYF	TGCGCCAGCAGCCAGGCCGGGACACCCTCTGGAAACACCATATATTTT
TRBV6-6	TRBJ1-1	.	.	CASRNRLNTEAFF	TGTGCCAGCAGAAACAGGCTGAACACTGAAGCTTTCTTT
TRBV7-7	TRBJ2-2	.	TRBD1	CASSPRTGDTGELFF	TGTGCCAGCAGCCCCCGGACAGGGGACACCGGGGAGCTGTTTTTT
TRBV3-1/TRBV3-2	TRBJ2-5	once	.	CASSRYLAGRETQYF	TGTGCCAGCAGCCGATATCTTGCGGGGCGGGAGACCCAGTACTTC
TRBV30	TRBJ1-6	.	.	CAWENLGGDSPLHF	TGTGCCTGGGAAAATTTGGGGGGAGATTCACCCCTCCACTTT
TRBV11-1	TRBJ2-1	.	.	CASSRSTGSSYNEQFF	TGTGCCAGCAGCCGGTCCACGGGGAGCTCCTACAATGAGCAGTTCTTC
TRBV3-1/TRBV3-2	TRBJ2-5	.	TRBD2	CASSPAGGRGGEETQYF	TGTGCCAGCAGCCCCGCAGGAGGGCGGGGGGGCGAAGAGACCCAGTACTTC
TRBV4-1	TRBJ2-7	.	TRBD1	CASSQNSGGTYEQYF	TGCGCCAGCAGCCAAAATTCAGGGGGAACCTACGAGCAGTACTTC
TRBV7-8	TRBJ1-1	.	.	CASSSFDRITEAFF	TGTGCCAGCAGCTCCTTCGACAGGATCACTGAAGCTTTCTTT
TRBV5-4	TRBJ2-3	.	.	CASRAGYSTDTQYF	TGTGCCAGCAGGGCAGGATATAGCACAGATACGCAGTATTTT
TRBV7-2	TRBJ2-3	.	.	CASSLAGYTQYF	TGTGCCAGCAGCTTGGCGGGTTATACGCAGTATTTT
TRBV5-4	TRBJ2-7	.	.	CASSQTGSYEQYF	TGTGCCAGCAGCCAAACAGGGTCCTACGAGCAGTACTTC
TRBV5-4	TRBJ2-3	.	TRBD2	CASSLRRTSGGSTDTQYF	TGTGCCAGCAGCTTGCGGAGGACTAGCGGGGGGTCCACAGATACGCAGTATTTT
TRBV29-1	TRBJ2-5	.	TRBD2	CSVQIAGKETQYF	TGCAGCGTTCAGATAGCGGGGAAAGAGACCCAGTACTTC
TRBV10-3	TRBJ1-2	.	TRBD1	CAIRSGTGDYGYTF	TGTGCCATCAGGTCCGGGACAGGGGACTATGGCTACACCTTC
TRBV6-5	TRBJ2-5	.	TRBD2	CASSYGQRGAQETQYF	TGTGCCAGCAGTTACGGCCAGCGGGGGGCGCAAGAGACCCAGTACTTC
TRBV6-6	TRBJ1-2	.	.	CASSGEGGYGYTF	TGTGCCAGCAGCGGGGAGGGTGGCTATGGCTACACCTTC
TRBV24-1	TRBJ1-2	.	.	CATSRSSIIGNYGYTF	TGTGCCACCAGTCGCTCTAGCATTATAGGTAACTATGGCTACACCTTC
TRBV18	TRBJ1-5	.	.	CASSPPRGQGNSNQPQHF	TGTGCCAGCTCACCCCCCCGCGGCCAGGGTAATAGCAATCAGCCCCAGCATTTT
TRBV2	TRBJ2-7	.	.	CASRVPGGTDEQYF	TGTGCCAGCAGGGTTCCGGGGGGCACGGACGAGCAGTACTTC